This entry describes one T cell receptor (beta chain). Sequenced by immunoSEQ multiplex PCR; TCRdb stores in-frame clones only, minus some. The sample gives roughly 150,000 clones, 70% to 90% of which show up once; roughly 5.4% is in the top ten. This sample is part of a study of blood T cell repertoires in COVID-19. Study-level background: The United States, Italy and Spain supplied acute and convalescent COVID-19 samples.

CDR1 SEHNR and CDR2 FQNEAQ come from the germline V gene (reference sequence). V was clipped by 6 bases and J by 6 bases; unmatched bases: 8. The CDR3 consists of 14 residues. Sample: peripheral blood. The sequence came from a woman aged 50 to 65 with COVID-19, enrolled during active disease. J is TRBJ1-1 and V is TRBV7-9; 9 positions agree with TRBD1. The CDR3 region has the DNA TGTGCCAGCAGTTACGGACAGGGGTTGGCTGAAGCTTTCTTT. This encodes CASSYGQGLAEAFF.